The TCR beta chain described here comes from a study of T-cell memory formation after mild COVID-19. Germline assignment: CDR1 MNHEY and CDR2 SMNVEV (reference sequence). Trimming at V came to 6 bases and at J to 8 bases, leaving 5 bases not matched to a gene. The CDR3 spans 12 residues. Barcoded TCR alpha and TCR beta cDNA libraries with UMIs came from 5'RACE using constant-segment primers. TCRdb ran MiXCR on the 5' RACE reads and lists one entry per CDR3 protein. This sample has about 560,000 distinct CDR3 sequences, with about 20% found just once. The receptor was derived from an adult woman who had mild COVID-19 (a few samples of this study predate the infection). Cell type and time point are not known. Source material: PBMCs or a T cell subset sorted from them (not recorded which). The rearrangement joins TRBV27 to TRBJ1-2; TRBD1 aligns across 8 bases. In DNA, the CDR3 is TGTGCCAGCAGCCAGGGGGCGGAGGGCTACACCTTC. Translating it yields CASSQGAEGYTF.